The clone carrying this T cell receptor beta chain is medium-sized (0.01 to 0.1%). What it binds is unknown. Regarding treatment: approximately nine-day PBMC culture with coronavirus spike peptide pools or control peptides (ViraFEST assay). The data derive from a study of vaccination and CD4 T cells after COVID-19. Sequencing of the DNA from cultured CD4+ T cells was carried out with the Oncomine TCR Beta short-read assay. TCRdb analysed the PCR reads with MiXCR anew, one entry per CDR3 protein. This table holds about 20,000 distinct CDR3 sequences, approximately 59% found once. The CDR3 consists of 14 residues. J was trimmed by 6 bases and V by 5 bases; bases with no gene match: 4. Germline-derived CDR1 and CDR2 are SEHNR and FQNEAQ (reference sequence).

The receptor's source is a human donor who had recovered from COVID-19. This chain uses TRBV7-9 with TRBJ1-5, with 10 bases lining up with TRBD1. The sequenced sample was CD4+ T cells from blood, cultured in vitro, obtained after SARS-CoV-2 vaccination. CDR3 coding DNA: TGTGCCAGCAGCATCGGACAGGGGGGTCAGCCCCAGCATTTT. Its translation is CASSIGQGGQPQHF.